This T cell receptor (beta chain) was documented in a study of technical replicates of blood from several donors. Produced via immunoSEQ multiplex PCR; TCRdb's table is partial and in-frame only. The sample records 75,000 to 100,000 clones, roughly 95% being singletons. The sequencing sample was made of T cells isolated from PBMCs. This sequence originates from a human donor in good health.

The CDR3 loop is CASSPRQTANTEAFF. The CDR3 DNA reads as TGTGCCAGTAGTCCACGTCAGACAGCGAACACTGAAGCTTTCTTT. The V call is TRBV19, the J call TRBJ1-1; tentative D call: TRBD1 (5 bases). The V end was cut by 5 bases, the J end by 1 base, with 14 bases between. The CDR3 has 15 amino acids. The V gene's germline CDR1 is LNHDA and CDR2 SQIVND (reference sequence).